What follows is one TCR beta chain and its context. The data were taken from a study of T cell changes during pregnancy in multiple sclerosis. Assay: immunoSEQ multiplex PCR; the TCRdb copy retains only in-frame clones and omits some. The repertoire holds roughly 54,000 clones, with about 90% as singletons. The junction had 5 bases not matched to a gene; V was cut back by 2 bases and J by 14 bases. CDR1 is MNHNY and CDR2 is SVGAGI in the germline V gene (reference sequence). The CDR3 is 11 residues long. The TCR comes from a female donor with multiple sclerosis, enrolled in a pregnancy study. Source: CD4+ T cells from peripheral blood mononuclear cells, taken after pregnancy. The genes are TRBV6-6 and TRBJ1-2, with TRBD1 matching over 7 bases. CDR3 protein: CASSYLQGKTF. CDR3 nucleotides: TGTGCCAGCAGTTACCTACAGGGGAAGACCTTC.